This T cell receptor (beta chain) was found in a study of somatic mutations in cytotoxic T cells in rheumatoid arthritis. Findings of the study overall: Researchers did not know the antigen targets of the expanded CD8+ clones.

Positive selection with magnetic beads achieved the isolation of CD4+ and CD8+ cells, followed by a flow cytometry check of purity. The assay was immunoSEQ multiplex PCR, and TCRdb's table has in-frame clones only and misses some. The profile shows about 33,000 clones, more than 80% of them singletons. Germline V CDR1 and CDR2: SGHVS, FNYEAQ. The CDR3 loop spans 15 amino acids. V lost 5 bases and J 2 bases, leaving 15 bases between the germline ends. Concerning this clone: What it binds is unknown.

The sequenced sample consisted of CD8+ T cells sorted from blood. The V call is TRBV7-6, the J call TRBJ1-1; a possible D gene is TRBD1 (5 bases). The TCR was taken from a middle-aged man in good health. The DNA of the CDR3 is TGTGCCAGCAGCCCAGTACCGGACACCAACACTGAAGCTTTCTTT. It codes for CASSPVPDTNTEAFF.